A single sample is the source of the 23 T cell receptor beta chains below, sequenced in a study of control samples from healthy donors and cancer patients. Some clones are missing from TCRdb's copy, which holds only in-frame ones; the method was immunoSEQ multiplex PCR. The sample contains about 170,000 clones, roughly 94% of which appear only once. Sequencing input: blood. The origin of the receptors is a woman younger than 30 in good health.

The gene calls are TRBV18 and TRBJ2-4; no firm D call. This CDR3 contains 13 residues. V lost 2 bases and J lost 6, with 8 bases in between. Germline CDR1 is KGHSH and CDR2 is LQKENI. In nucleotides, the CDR3 is TGTGCCAGCTCACCAGGGAACAGAAACATTCAGTACTTC. Protein sequence: CASSPGNRNIQYF.

This chain joins TRBV3-1 (or the pseudogene TRBV3-2) and TRBJ2-7; no definite D call. CDR3 size: 13 residues. Germline V gene data show CDR1 as LGHDT and CDR2 as YNNKEL (reference sequence). V shed 1 base and J shed 0 bases, with 4 bases lying between them. As DNA, the CDR3 is TGTGCCAGCAGCCAAGGATTCTCCTACGAGCAGTACTTC. It translates to CASSQGFSYEQYF.

This sequence joins TRBV5-1 and TRBJ2-5, with TRBD1 matching 10 bases. Germline V CDR1 and CDR2: SGHRS, YFSETQ. J lost 4 bases, V lost 4 bases, and 7 bases had no gene match. This CDR3 is 15 amino acids long. Here the CDR3 DNA reads TGCGCCAGCAGCATCGGGACAGGGGTCGGAGAGACCCAGTACTTC. Translation: CASSIGTGVGETQYF.

The chain recombines TRBV11-2 with TRBJ1-4; D uncertain. Germline V gene sequence: CDR1 SGHAT, CDR2 FQNNGV. Trimming left V 3 bases short and J 8 bases short, with 16 bases between. CDR3 size: 15 residues. CDR3 bases: TGTGCCAGCAGCTTTCTTCCCCAACCCAGCGAAAAACTGTTTTTT. As protein: CASSFLPQPSEKLFF.

The gene calls are TRBV6-1 and TRBJ2-7; 8 positions agree with TRBD1. J gave up 2 bases and V 3 bases, and 3 bases lay outside the gene matches. The germline CDR1 and CDR2 sequences are MNHNS and SASEGT. The CDR3 totals 14 residues. CDR3 in DNA: TGTGCCAGCAGTGAGACAGGGGATACCTACGAGCAGTACTTC. It is translated as CASSETGDTYEQYF.

V is TRBV6-1 and J is TRBJ2-1; D not resolved. V was cut by 1 base and J by 8 bases, with 6 bases left in between. The CDR3 length is 12 residues. In germline, CDR1 is MNHNS, CDR2 SASEGT. The CDR3 coding sequence is TGTGCCAGCAGTGAAGTAGGGTATGAGCAGTTCTTC. It codes for CASSEVGYEQFF.

The CDR3 loop is CASSMTGQVYGYTF. CDR3 in DNA: TGTGCCAGTAGTATGACGGGACAGGTCTATGGCTACACCTTC. V is TRBV19 and J is TRBJ1-2, with TRBD1 identical over 8 bases. The V gene end was trimmed by 3 bases and the J gene end by 4 bases; junction bases not matched to a gene: 4. The CDR3 extends over 14 amino acids. Germline CDR1 reads LNHDA; CDR2 reads SQIVND (reference sequence).

The V gene is TRBV3-1 (or the pseudogene TRBV3-2), the J gene TRBJ1-2; TRBD1 is a possible D gene (6 bases). Deletions cut 1 base from V and 7 bases from J, with 10 bases between. The germline gives CDR1 LGHDT, CDR2 YNNKEL (reference sequence). The CDR3 contains 13 residues. The CDR3 here is CASSQGGAVGYTF. The CDR3 DNA reads as TGTGCCAGCAGCCAAGGGGGGGCAGTTGGCTACACCTTC.

The rearrangement uses TRBV27 and TRBJ2-3; TRBD2 is a possible D gene (5 bases). The CDR3 runs 14 residues. The V end was cut by 6 bases, the J end by 1 base, with 11 bases between. Germline V gene sequence: CDR1 MNHEY, CDR2 SMNVEV (reference sequence). CDR3 sequence reads: CASSDLGGTDTQYF. DNA of the CDR3: TGTGCCAGCAGCGATCTCGGGGGCACAGATACGCAGTATTTT.

The CDR3 sequence: CASSTQGVGYTF. In DNA, the CDR3 is TGTGCCAGCAGCACCCAGGGGGTTGGCTACACCTTC. The V call is TRBV11-2, the J call TRBJ1-2, with 7 bases that match TRBD1. CDR3 length equals 12 residues. Germline lookup yields CDR1 SGHAT and CDR2 FQNNGV. V lost 5 bases, J lost 7 bases, and 4 bases stayed unmatched.

This rearrangement joins TRBV14 to TRBJ1-3; D is possibly TRBD1 (5 bases). Trimming took 4 bases from V and 2 from J, leaving 15 bases between them. This CDR3 region has 16 residues. CDR1 and CDR2 (germline): SGHDN, FVKESK. CDR3 amino acids: CASSRDGYLPGNTIYF. CDR3 nucleotides: TGTGCCAGCAGCCGGGACGGCTATCTGCCTGGAAACACCATATATTTT.

This chain connects TRBV28 to TRBJ1-5; perhaps TRBD1 as D (6 bases). CDR3 length: 16 residues. The germline gives CDR1 MDHEN, CDR2 SYDVKM. V was pared by 5 bases and J by 4 bases, with 18 bases between. The CDR3 sequence is CASSRMGQSLNQPQHF. DNA of the CDR3: TGTGCCAGCAGTAGAATGGGACAATCCCTAAATCAGCCCCAGCATTTT.

The CDR3 DNA follows: TGTGCCAGCAGCTTAACAGCCACCACAGATACGCAGTATTTT. Its translation is CASSLTATTDTQYF. This chain links TRBV11-3 with TRBJ2-3; no reliable D call. In germline, CDR1 is SGHNT, CDR2 YENEEA. This CDR3 comprises 14 residues. Deletions cut 2 bases from V and 2 bases from J, with 8 bases between.

The CDR3 loop is CASNPWTESFNYGYTF. The CDR3 nucleotides are TGTGCCAGCAACCCCTGGACAGAAAGCTTTAACTATGGCTACACCTTC. This chain links TRBV28 with TRBJ1-2; the D gene is possibly TRBD1 (6 bases). CDR3 length equals 16 residues. From germline, CDR1 is MDHEN and CDR2 SYDVKM. The V gene lost 7 bases and the J gene lost 1 base, with 19 bases spanning the gap.

This clone was observed once. Within the sample, other DNA sequences also encode this same CDR3. The chain employs TRBV18 and TRBJ2-1; D call uncertain. The CDR3 contains 13 residues. V was clipped by 3 bases and J by 4 bases, with 7 bases between them. The germline V gene encodes CDR1 KGHSH and CDR2 LQKENI. In nucleotides, the CDR3 is TGTGCCAGCTCACCGGCCGGTTACAATGAGCAGTTCTTC. Amino acids: CASSPAGYNEQFF.

This clone was seen at least ten times. This specimen includes other DNA sequences encoding the same CDR3. This sequence joins TRBV7-9 and TRBJ1-5; 8 bases match TRBD1. The CDR3 is 15 amino acids. CDR1 SEHNR and CDR2 FQNEAQ come from the germline V gene (reference sequence). The J segment lost 0 bases and the V segment lost 5 bases, leaving 3 bases of the junction unmatched. The CDR3 DNA sequence: TGTGCCAGCAGCCCGGACAGGGATAGCAATCAGCCCCAGCATTTT. Its translation: CASSPDRDSNQPQHF.

The chain joins TRBV6-5 to TRBJ2-7, with 7 bases matching TRBD2. CDR3 length equals 13 residues. The trim removed 10 bases at V and 4 bases at J, leaving 10 bases unmatched. Per germline, CDR1 MNHEY and CDR2 SVGAGI. CDR3 amino acids: CATSGDGRYEQYF. Here the CDR3 DNA reads TGTGCCACCAGCGGGGACGGTCGATACGAGCAGTACTTC.

The rearrangement uses TRBV28 and TRBJ2-7; TRBD1 matches 7 bases. The CDR3 covers 15 residues. Germline V gene lookup returns CDR1 MDHEN and CDR2 SYDVKM. Germline trimming cut 8 bases from V and 0 bases from J; bases unmatched to any gene: 10. The CDR3 coding sequence is TGTGCCAGCTGCCTCCTGACAGGGCTCTCCTACGAGCAGTACTTC. Translating it yields CASCLLTGLSYEQYF.

V is TRBV27 and J is TRBJ2-1; the match to TRBD2 covers 7 bases. The CDR3 contains 16 residues. V trimming: 0 bases; J trimming: 2 bases; junction bases outside the gene matches: 4. Germline loops: CDR1 MNHEY, CDR2 SMNVEV (reference sequence). This chain's CDR3 is CASSLSAGETYNEQFF. CDR3 DNA: TGTGCCAGCAGTTTATCGGCGGGAGAAACCTACAATGAGCAGTTCTTC.

This clone appeared a single time. This chain joins TRBV6-1 and TRBJ2-7, with no clear D. This CDR3 spans 13 amino acids. Trimming left V 3 bases short and J 5 bases short, with 11 bases between. Germline CDR1 and CDR2: MNHNS and SASEGT. This CDR3 reads CASSDVSPDEQYF. The CDR3 DNA is TGTGCCAGCAGTGATGTCTCCCCGGACGAGCAGTACTTC.

The chain recombines TRBV18 with TRBJ1-4, with 7 bases lining up with TRBD1. This CDR3 is built from 19 residues. V was clipped by 2 bases and J by 6 bases; unmatched bases: 18. The germline V gene has CDR1 KGHSH and CDR2 LQKENI. CDR3 nucleotide sequence: TGTGCCAGCTCACCAAGTAGGGGACAGTCAACGGGAGTGGATGAAAAACTGTTTTTT. Protein product: CASSPSRGQSTGVDEKLFF.

This clone was seen just once. The gene calls are TRBV11-3 and TRBJ1-1; D might be TRBD1 (5 bases). This CDR3 comprises 14 residues. Per the germline V gene, CDR1 is SGHNT and CDR2 is YENEEA. With 3 bases removed from V and 2 bases from J, the gap between germline ends came to 10 bases. The CDR3 region is CASSFDSSNTEAFF. The CDR3 DNA sequence: TGTGCCAGCAGCTTCGACAGCTCAAACACTGAAGCTTTCTTT.

This chain connects TRBV7-3 to TRBJ2-1, with D hard to call. The CDR3 contains 12 residues. V was cut by 5 bases and J by 7 bases, with 9 bases left in between. Germline assignment: CDR1 SGHTA and CDR2 FQGTGA. For the CDR3, the DNA is TGTGCCAGCAGCCCGAGTGGTAATGAGCAGTTCTTC. Translating gives CASSPSGNEQFF.